A selection of T cell receptor beta chains follows, all from one sample in a study of CD8+CD57+ T cells in acquired aplastic anemia. TCRdb reprocessed the reads with MiXCR, giving one entry per CDR3 protein. The data show around 200,000 distinct CDR3 sequences, about 60% seen once. Source material: sorted CD4+, CD8+, or CD8+CD57+ T cells (not recorded which) from PBMCs. Source of these receptors: a human donor with aplastic anemia. Each CDR3 is given without its conserved first and last residue. A D gene is named only where the DNA matches it firmly.

j_call cdr3_length d_call v_call cdr3_aa
TRBJ1-5 10 . TRBV20-1 SANGPGAAQH
TRBJ2-5 11 . TRBV9 ASSAGAQETQY
TRBJ2-2 12 . TRBV7-3 ASIGGENTGELF
TRBJ1-5 11 . TRBV20-1 SARRGLGQPQH
TRBJ2-1 14 . TRBV15 ATSRDLPRSGHEQF
TRBJ1-1 10 . TRBV7-8 ASSSRGTEAF
TRBJ2-3 17 TRBD2 TRBV5-1 ASSLVAGGPTSRTDTQY
TRBJ2-1 12 . TRBV25-1 ASSVQGGQDEQF
TRBJ1-6 15 TRBD1 TRBV5-4 ASSLGGTGLIGSPLH
TRBJ1-6 13 . TRBV15 ATSREGLRDSPLH
TRBJ2-3 13 TRBD2 TRBV10-3 ASSYGGVGFGTQY
TRBJ1-2 11 . TRBV7-9 ASSDRTNYGYT
TRBJ1-6 11 . TRBV12-3/TRBV12-4 ASTLQGNSPLH
TRBJ2-3 13 . TRBV7-8 ASSLVVGVTDTQY
TRBJ2-7 13 TRBD1 TRBV2 ASSPWTGATYEQY
TRBJ2-3 13 . TRBV15 ATSIRDTEADTQY
TRBJ1-2 13 . TRBV19 ASSTTLSGNYGYT
TRBJ2-3 12 TRBD2 TRBV5-6 ASSLVAGGLSQY
TRBJ2-7 12 . TRBV5-6 ASSLRESAYEQY
TRBJ1-2 12 . TRBV24-1 ATSDLFSNYGYT
TRBJ1-5 12 . TRBV2 ASSEALGNQPQH
TRBJ1-6 11 . TRBV27 ASSLSRNSPLH
TRBJ1-1 11 . TRBV19 ASKSSRNTEAF
TRBJ2-1 11 TRBD2 TRBV7-7 ASSLGAGGEQF
TRBJ2-1 12 . TRBV11-2 ASRIPGAHNEQF
TRBJ1-2 11 . TRBV19 ASSRGANYGYT
TRBJ1-5 16 TRBD1 TRBV2 ASTQRAGGSLSNQPQH
TRBJ2-7 12 . TRBV7-2 ASSLVLQGYEQY
TRBJ1-3 11 TRBD1 TRBV7-7 ALNRGSGNTIY
TRBJ2-3 12 . TRBV7-8 ASSLVSGPDTQY
TRBJ2-7 12 TRBD2 TRBV7-2 ASSGTSGLYEQY
TRBJ2-1 14 TRBD2 TRBV25-1 ASSEPGTSGNYEQF
TRBJ2-7 13 . TRBV29-1 SVRNGRTSTYEQY
TRBJ2-1 10 . TRBV7-9 ASSPWDNEQF
TRBJ1-2 12 TRBD1 TRBV7-9 ASSRQGLNYGYT
TRBJ2-2 14 TRBD2 TRBV7-8 ASSLKGLAGNGELF
TRBJ2-7 13 . TRBV9 ASSVGGRTEGEQY
TRBJ1-2 12 . TRBV7-3 ASSLMGGLDGYT
TRBJ2-4 11 . TRBV30 AWSPKAKNIQY
TRBJ2-5 12 TRBD2 TRBV6-6 ASTNGGAQETQY
TRBJ2-7 12 TRBD2 TRBV5-6 ASSPRLAEYEQY
TRBJ2-5 14 . TRBV5-1 ASSFLLWVRSETQY
TRBJ2-1 16 . TRBV15 ATSSFGWGQGSYNEQF
TRBJ2-5 14 TRBD2 TRBV19 ASSWGGTHPQETQY
TRBJ1-1 16 TRBD1 TRBV4-1 ASSQVQGVGGRHTEAF
TRBJ2-7 11 . TRBV12-3/TRBV12-4 ASSYAVTYEQY
TRBJ1-6 14 . TRBV15 ATGRGISLGDSPLH
TRBJ2-7 11 . TRBV4-1 ASSQAQGYEQY
TRBJ1-2 8 . TRBV29-1 SVGRGGYT
TRBJ2-5 13 . TRBV7-9 ASSLLGRGQETQY